Listed below are T cell receptor beta chains from one sample, sequenced in a study of OX40 agonist ivuxolimab in advanced cancers. Only in-frame clones appear in the TCRdb table, and some are missing; sequencing was by immunoSEQ multiplex PCR. The sample has about 48,000 clones, 80% to 90% seen once. This specimen was CD4+ or CD8+ T cells sorted from blood, taken in a trial of the OX40 agonist ivuxolimab. The receptors shown here come from an adult with an advanced solid tumor such as melanoma, head and neck, liver or kidney cancer. CDR3s include the opening cysteine and the closing phenylalanine or tryptophan. The D gene is left open where the match is weak. For some rows the clone size is stated as once, few or many, or as a class when expanded; others skip it.

abundance: once
v_gene: TRBV18
d_gene: NA
j_gene: TRBJ2-1
CDR3nt: TGTGCCAGCTCACCTTGGACGGGACTCAATGAGCAGTTCTTC
CDR3aa: CASSPWTGLNEQFF

abundance: NA
v_gene: TRBV5-6
d_gene: NA
j_gene: TRBJ2-2
CDR3nt: TGTGCCAGCAGCTCGGACTGGAACACCGGGGAGCTGTTTTTT
CDR3aa: CASSSDWNTGELFF

abundance: NA
v_gene: TRBV7-2
d_gene: NA
j_gene: TRBJ2-7
CDR3nt: TGTGCCAGCAGCTTAATAAGTGTACTAGACCACGAGCAGTACTTC
CDR3aa: CASSLISVLDHEQYF

abundance: NA
v_gene: TRBV19
d_gene: NA
j_gene: TRBJ1-5
CDR3nt: TGTGCCAGTAGTATAGATGTATGGGCGGCGAATCAGCCCCAGCATTTT
CDR3aa: CASSIDVWAANQPQHF

abundance: NA
v_gene: TRBV11-2
d_gene: NA
j_gene: TRBJ1-6
CDR3nt: TGTGCCAGCAGCTTGGTGGGCGGGAATAATTCACCCCTCCACTTT
CDR3aa: CASSLVGGNNSPLHF

abundance: NA
v_gene: TRBV7-8
d_gene: NA
j_gene: TRBJ2-7
CDR3nt: TGTGCCAGCAGCTTAGCGCTCCCAGGGGTACACGAGCAGTACTTC
CDR3aa: CASSLALPGVHEQYF

abundance: NA
v_gene: TRBV27
d_gene: NA
j_gene: TRBJ1-4
CDR3nt: TGTGCCAGCAGCGGGCGGGGGGGCGTTATTGAAAAACTGTTTTTT
CDR3aa: CASSGRGGVIEKLFF

abundance: NA
v_gene: TRBV4-2
d_gene: NA
j_gene: TRBJ1-1
CDR3nt: TGTGCCAGCAGCCAAGATCTGGGTCAGGCGAACACTGAAGCTTTCTTT
CDR3aa: CASSQDLGQANTEAFF

abundance: NA
v_gene: TRBV19
d_gene: NA
j_gene: TRBJ2-1
CDR3nt: TGTGCCAGTAGTATTTCCGGACAGTCAAACAATGAGCAGTTCTTC
CDR3aa: CASSISGQSNNEQFF

abundance: NA
v_gene: TRBV4-1
d_gene: NA
j_gene: TRBJ2-2
CDR3nt: TGCGCCAGCCGAATAACCCCCGGGGCAGGGGCCAGAGAAACCGGGGAGCTGTTTTTT
CDR3aa: CASRITPGAGARETGELFF

abundance: NA
v_gene: TRBV19
d_gene: NA
j_gene: TRBJ1-5
CDR3nt: TGTGCCAGTAGTACAACGGACTATCAGCCCCAGCATTTT
CDR3aa: CASSTTDYQPQHF

abundance: NA
v_gene: TRBV29-1
d_gene: NA
j_gene: TRBJ1-2
CDR3nt: TGCAGCGTAGCGGGCAGGGTGAATGGCTACACCTTC
CDR3aa: CSVAGRVNGYTF

abundance: NA
v_gene: TRBV6-4
d_gene: NA
j_gene: TRBJ2-2
CDR3nt: TGTGCCAGCAGCGCGCTCATAGTGGGGCGCGGCACCGGGGAGCTGTTTTTT
CDR3aa: CASSALIVGRGTGELFF

abundance: few
v_gene: TRBV27
d_gene: NA
j_gene: TRBJ1-1
CDR3nt: TGTGCCAGCAGTCCCTGGCAGGGTGTATGGGCTTTCTTT
CDR3aa: CASSPWQGVWAFF

abundance: NA
v_gene: TRBV27
d_gene: NA
j_gene: TRBJ2-3
CDR3nt: TGTGCCAGCCGCCAAATGGCCACTAGCACAGATACGCAGTATTTT
CDR3aa: CASRQMATSTDTQYF

abundance: NA
v_gene: TRBV6-1
d_gene: NA
j_gene: TRBJ1-1
CDR3nt: TGTGCCAGCAGTCACAGTAACACTGAAGCTTTCTTT
CDR3aa: CASSHSNTEAFF

abundance: few
v_gene: TRBV27
d_gene: NA
j_gene: TRBJ2-5
CDR3nt: TGTGCCAGCAGTTCCCGGTCCCAAGAGACCCAGTACTTC
CDR3aa: CASSSRSQETQYF

abundance: NA
v_gene: TRBV5-1
d_gene: NA
j_gene: TRBJ1-2
CDR3nt: TGCGCCAGCAGCTTGGCCACGGGAGGCTACACCTTC
CDR3aa: CASSLATGGYTF

abundance: NA
v_gene: TRBV12-5
d_gene: NA
j_gene: TRBJ2-5
CDR3nt: TGTGCTAGTGGTTTGCAGGAGACCCAGTACTTC
CDR3aa: CASGLQETQYF

abundance: NA
v_gene: TRBV19
d_gene: NA
j_gene: TRBJ2-3
CDR3nt: TGTGCCAGTAACGCTATGGGACTCGCCGGCACAGATACGCAGTATTTT
CDR3aa: CASNAMGLAGTDTQYF

abundance: NA
v_gene: TRBV13
d_gene: NA
j_gene: TRBJ2-3
CDR3nt: TGTGCCAGCAGCTTAGGCACAGATACGCAGTATTTT
CDR3aa: CASSLGTDTQYF

abundance: NA
v_gene: TRBV19
d_gene: TRBD1
j_gene: TRBJ1-2
CDR3nt: TGTGCCAGTAGTACGGGACAGGGGGCGAATTACGATGGCTACACCTTC
CDR3aa: CASSTGQGANYDGYTF

abundance: NA
v_gene: TRBV13
d_gene: NA
j_gene: TRBJ1-1
CDR3nt: TGTGCCAGCAGCTTACTTGGAACTGAAGCTTTCTTT
CDR3aa: CASSLLGTEAFF

abundance: NA
v_gene: TRBV10-2
d_gene: TRBD2
j_gene: TRBJ2-3
CDR3nt: TGCGCCAGCAGTGGACTAGCGGGAGCAGGCACAGATACGCAGTATTTT
CDR3aa: CASSGLAGAGTDTQYF